The clone carrying this T cell receptor (beta chain) has a single count. Its antigen is unknown. The sample originates from a study of radiotherapy plus CTLA-4 blockade in lung cancer. Study conclusions and caveats: Strongest reported response predictors: early blood clone changes and post-radiation interferon-beta.

The trim removed 7 bases at V and 4 bases at J, leaving 6 bases unmatched. The CDR3 has 14 amino acids. The germline V gene encodes CDR1 MNHEY and CDR2 SVGAGI. Libraries were prepared by immunoSEQ multiplex PCR; TCRdb keeps only in-frame clonotypes and omits some of them. The sample has 75,000 to 100,000 clones; under 85% are singletons. The clonotype originates from a human donor with non-small cell lung cancer who had a partial response to radiotherapy plus ipilimumab. Some clones in this sample may be carry-over from other donors' samples. Sample: peripheral blood, taken from a patient treated with radiotherapy plus ipilimumab. The rearrangement joins TRBV6-5 to TRBJ2-1; the match to TRBD1 covers 8 bases. The CDR3 loop is CASTPGQVYNEQFF. The CDR3 DNA reads as TGTGCCAGCACCCCGGGACAGGTTTACAATGAGCAGTTCTTC.